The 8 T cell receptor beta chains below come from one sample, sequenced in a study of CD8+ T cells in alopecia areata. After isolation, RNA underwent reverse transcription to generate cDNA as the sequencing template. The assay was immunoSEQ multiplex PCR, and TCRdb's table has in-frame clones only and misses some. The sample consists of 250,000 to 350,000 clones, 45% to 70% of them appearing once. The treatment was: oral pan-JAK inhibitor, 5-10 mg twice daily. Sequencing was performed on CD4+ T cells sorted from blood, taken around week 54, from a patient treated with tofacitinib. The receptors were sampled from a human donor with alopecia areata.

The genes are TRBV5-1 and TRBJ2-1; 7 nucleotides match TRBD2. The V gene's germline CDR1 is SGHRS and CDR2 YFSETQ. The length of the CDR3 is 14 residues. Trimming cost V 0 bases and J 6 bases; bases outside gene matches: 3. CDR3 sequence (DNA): TGCGCCAGCAGCTTGGTAGCTAGCGGCAATGAGCAGTTCTTC. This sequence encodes CASSLVASGNEQFF.

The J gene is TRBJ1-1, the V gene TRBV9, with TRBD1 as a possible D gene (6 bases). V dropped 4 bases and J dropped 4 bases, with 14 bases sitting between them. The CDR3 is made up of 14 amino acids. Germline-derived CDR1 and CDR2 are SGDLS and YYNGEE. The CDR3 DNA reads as TGTGCCAGCAGCACAACGTCAGGGGTCACTGAAGCTTTCTTT. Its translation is CASSTTSGVTEAFF.

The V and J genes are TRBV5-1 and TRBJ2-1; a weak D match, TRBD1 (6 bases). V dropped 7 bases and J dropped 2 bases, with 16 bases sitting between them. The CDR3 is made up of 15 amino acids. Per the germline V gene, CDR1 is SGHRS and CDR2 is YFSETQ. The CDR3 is CASSLDRGAYNEQFF. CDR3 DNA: TGCGCCAGCTCCCTGGACAGAGGCGCCTACAATGAGCAGTTCTTC.

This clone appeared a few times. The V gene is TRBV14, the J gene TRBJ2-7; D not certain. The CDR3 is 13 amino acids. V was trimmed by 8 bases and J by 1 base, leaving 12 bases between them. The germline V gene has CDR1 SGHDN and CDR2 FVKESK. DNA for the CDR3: TGTGCCAGCTCCCTGAGAGGTTCCTACGAGCAGTACTTC. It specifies CASSLRGSYEQYF.

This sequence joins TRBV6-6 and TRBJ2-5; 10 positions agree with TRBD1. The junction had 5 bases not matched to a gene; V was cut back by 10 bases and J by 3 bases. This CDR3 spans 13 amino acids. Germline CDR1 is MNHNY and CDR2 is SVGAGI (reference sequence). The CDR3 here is CAIRGTGEETQYF. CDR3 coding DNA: TGTGCCATCAGGGGGACAGGGGAAGAGACCCAGTACTTC.

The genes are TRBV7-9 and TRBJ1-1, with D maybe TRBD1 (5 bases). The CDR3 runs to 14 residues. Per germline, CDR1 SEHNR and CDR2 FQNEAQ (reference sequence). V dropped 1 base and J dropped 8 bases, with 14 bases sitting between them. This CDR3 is CASSLVQGQSEAFF. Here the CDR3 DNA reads TGTGCCAGCAGCTTAGTCCAGGGTCAATCCGAAGCTTTCTTT.

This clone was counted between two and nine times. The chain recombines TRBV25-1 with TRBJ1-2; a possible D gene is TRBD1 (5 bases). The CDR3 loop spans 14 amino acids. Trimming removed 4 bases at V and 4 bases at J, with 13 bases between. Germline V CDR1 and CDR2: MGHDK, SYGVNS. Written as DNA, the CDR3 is TGTGCCAGCAGTGTCACAGGAGCGTTCTATGGCTACACCTTC. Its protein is CASSVTGAFYGYTF.

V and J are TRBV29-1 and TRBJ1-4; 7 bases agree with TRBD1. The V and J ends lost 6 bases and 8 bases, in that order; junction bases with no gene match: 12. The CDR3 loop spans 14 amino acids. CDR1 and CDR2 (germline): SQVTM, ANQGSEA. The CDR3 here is CSVMSGGAREKLFF. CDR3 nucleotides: TGCAGCGTCATGTCAGGGGGGGCCCGAGAAAAACTGTTTTTT.